This TCR beta chain stems from a study of immune characteristics of hereditary and idiopathic chronic pancreatitis. Concerning the study at large: Local immune cells and TCRbeta repertoires in the pancreas were profiled in this study for hereditary and idiopathic chronic pancreatitis, with control organ donor pancreases used for comparison. The gDNA-based approach was selected because the approach required minimal in vitro experimental manipulation of T cells infiltrating the pancreas. TCRbeta sequencing included 5 control pancreases, roughly 7 pancreases with hereditary chronic pancreatitis and roughly six pancreases with idiopathic chronic pancreatitis. Here is what the overall study found, with its caveats: Because patient tissue could be obtained only at the time of TPIAT, immune findings may have been influenced by differences in disease duration. Among 10 to 15 chronic pancreatitis patients, a positive correlation was found between numbers of productive TCR rearrangements and disease severity scores. Differences in Vbeta-Jbeta gene family usage, including TRBV10, TRBV19, TRBV23 and TRBV5, were found between hereditary and idiopathic chronic pancreatitis. Chronic pancreatitis caused by alcohol use was excluded from the study. Compared with controls, both chronic pancreatitis groups had significantly higher TCRbeta repertoire diversity and lower clonality.

Looking up the germline V gene (reference sequence) yields CDR1 LNHDA and CDR2 SQIVND. Unmatched junction bases come to 14, with V trimmed by 8 bases and J by 5 bases. CDR3 length: 15 amino acids, cysteine to phenylalanine. Only the CDR3 portion is preserved as DNA: 45 bases, with reading frame beginning at the first base. Concerning this clone itself: The antigen it binds to is not known. Base qualities were left out, and no much larger clone turns up one base away.

Library creation used the immunoSEQ multiplex PCR assay. The TCRbeta CDR3 region and neighboring sequences were amplified from pancreatic genomic DNA and then sequenced. The study's processing was this. Repertoire diversity was assessed as a mean normalized Shannon-Wiener index, together with productive clonality and counts of productive rearrangements. Control and chronic pancreatitis repertoire metrics were compared by means of the nonparametric Mann-Whitney U test. A shared clonotype was defined as a CDR3beta sequence with the same amino acid composition and length across subjects. Here the immuneACCESS table is served through TCRdb, limited to in-frame sequences with V and J called. Missing clones are a known gap in these copies; in checked studies unresolved V genes cover under half, and the rest lacks a known reason. The DNA was the basis for D and trimming; V, J and clone size are from that table. For this sample there are about 14,000 clones; less than 75% appear just once. The ten largest clones capture about 14% of the sample.

Chronic pancreatitis pancreas tissue was obtained from patients undergoing total pancreatectomy with islet autotransplantation (TPIAT). None of the chronic pancreatitis patients included in the study had a known history of diabetes. For TCRbeta sequencing, genomic DNA was extracted directly from bulk pancreas tissue, without T cell sorting. Pancreas tissues from patients and organ donors were collected consecutively at two US centers. The rearrangement joined TRBV19 to TRBJ1-1; the central 7 bases match TRBD1. The sequence was collected from a human donor with chronic pancreatitis. The sequenced sample was pancreas tissue with hereditary chronic pancreatitis. The nucleotide sequence is TGTGCCAGTCAGACCAGGGGGGACAGTTGGACTGAAGCTTTCTTT. It is translated as CASQTRGDSWTEAFF.